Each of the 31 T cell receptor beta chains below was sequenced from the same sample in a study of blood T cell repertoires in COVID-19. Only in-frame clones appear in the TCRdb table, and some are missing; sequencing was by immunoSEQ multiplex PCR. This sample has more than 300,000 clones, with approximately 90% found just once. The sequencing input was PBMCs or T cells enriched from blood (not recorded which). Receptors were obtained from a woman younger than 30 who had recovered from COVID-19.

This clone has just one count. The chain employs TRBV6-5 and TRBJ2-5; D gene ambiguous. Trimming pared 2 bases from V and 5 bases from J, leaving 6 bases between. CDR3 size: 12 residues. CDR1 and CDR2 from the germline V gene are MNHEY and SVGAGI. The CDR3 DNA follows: TGTGCCAGCAGTTACACGCAGGAGACCCAGTACTTC. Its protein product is CASSYTQETQYF.

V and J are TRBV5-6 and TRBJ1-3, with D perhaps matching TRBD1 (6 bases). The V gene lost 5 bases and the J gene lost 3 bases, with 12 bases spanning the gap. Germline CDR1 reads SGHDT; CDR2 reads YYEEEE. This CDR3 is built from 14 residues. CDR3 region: CASRPWGLGNTIYF. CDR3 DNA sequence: TGTGCCAGCAGGCCTTGGGGGCTTGGAAACACCATATATTTT.

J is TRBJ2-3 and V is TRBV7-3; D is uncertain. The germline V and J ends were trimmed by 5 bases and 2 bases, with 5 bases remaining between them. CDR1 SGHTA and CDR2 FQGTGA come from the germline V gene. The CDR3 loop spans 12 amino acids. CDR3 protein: CASSRDTDTQYF. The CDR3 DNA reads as TGTGCCAGCAGCCGAGACACAGATACGCAGTATTTT.

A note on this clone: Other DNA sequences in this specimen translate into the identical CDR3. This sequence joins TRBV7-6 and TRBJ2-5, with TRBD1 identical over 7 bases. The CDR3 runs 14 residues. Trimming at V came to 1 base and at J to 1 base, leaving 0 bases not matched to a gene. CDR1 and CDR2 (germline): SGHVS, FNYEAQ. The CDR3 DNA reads TGTGCCAGCAGCTTAGGGACAGGCCAAGAGACCCAGTACTTC. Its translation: CASSLGTGQETQYF.

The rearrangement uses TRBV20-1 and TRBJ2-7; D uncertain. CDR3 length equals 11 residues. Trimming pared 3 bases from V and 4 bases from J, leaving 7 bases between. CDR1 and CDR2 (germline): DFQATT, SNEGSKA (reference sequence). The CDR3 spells CSASVQYEQYF. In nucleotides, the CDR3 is TGCAGTGCTAGCGTACAGTACGAGCAGTACTTC.

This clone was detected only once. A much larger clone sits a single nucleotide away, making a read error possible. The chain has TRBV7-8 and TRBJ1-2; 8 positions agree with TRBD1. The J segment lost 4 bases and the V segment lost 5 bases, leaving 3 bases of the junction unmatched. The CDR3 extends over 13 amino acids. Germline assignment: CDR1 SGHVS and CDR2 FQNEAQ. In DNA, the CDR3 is TGTGCCAGCAGCCGGGACAGGTTCTATGGCTACACCTTC. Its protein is CASSRDRFYGYTF.

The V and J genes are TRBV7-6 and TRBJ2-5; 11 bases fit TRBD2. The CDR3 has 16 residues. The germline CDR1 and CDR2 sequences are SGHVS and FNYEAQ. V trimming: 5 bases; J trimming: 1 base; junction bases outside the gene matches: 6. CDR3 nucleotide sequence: TGTGCCAGCAGCCGCTTTCTAGCGGGGGGCCAAGAGACCCAGTACTTC. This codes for CASSRFLAGGQETQYF.

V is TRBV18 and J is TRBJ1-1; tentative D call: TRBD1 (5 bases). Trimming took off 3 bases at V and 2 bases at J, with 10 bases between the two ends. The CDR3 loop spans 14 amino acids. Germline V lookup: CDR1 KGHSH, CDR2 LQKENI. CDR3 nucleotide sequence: TGTGCCAGCTCACCCTCAGGGATCAACACTGAAGCTTTCTTT. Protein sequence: CASSPSGINTEAFF.

CDR3 in DNA: TGTGCCAGCAGTTACGGCCCACGGGCCCAGCATTTT. It yields the protein CASSYGPRAQHF. The genes are TRBV6-2 or TRBV6-3 and TRBJ1-5; no definite D call. Per germline, CDR1 MNHEY and CDR2 SVGEGT. V lost 2 bases, J lost 11 bases, and 10 bases lay in between. The CDR3 extends over 12 amino acids.

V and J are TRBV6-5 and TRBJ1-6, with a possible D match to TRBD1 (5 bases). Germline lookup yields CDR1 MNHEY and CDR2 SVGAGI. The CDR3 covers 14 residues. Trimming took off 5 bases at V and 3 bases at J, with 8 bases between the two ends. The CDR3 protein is CASSHDSYNSPLHF. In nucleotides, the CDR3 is TGTGCCAGCAGTCACGACAGCTATAATTCACCCCTCCACTTT.

The CDR3 spells CASSQDGGTQHF. The CDR3 DNA reads TGCGCCAGCAGCCAAGACGGGGGGACCCAGCATTTT. The chain combines TRBV4-1 with TRBJ1-5; weak D call: TRBD1 (5 bases). This CDR3 comprises 12 residues. V gave up 0 bases and J gave up 11 bases, with 8 bases separating them. Germline CDR1 and CDR2: MGHRA and YSYEKL.

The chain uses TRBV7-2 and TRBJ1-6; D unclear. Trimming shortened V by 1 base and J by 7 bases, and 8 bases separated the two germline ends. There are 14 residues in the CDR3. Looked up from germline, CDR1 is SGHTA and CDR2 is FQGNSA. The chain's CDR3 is CASSLEQLNSPLHF. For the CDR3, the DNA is TGTGCCAGCAGCTTAGAACAGCTAAATTCACCCCTCCACTTT.

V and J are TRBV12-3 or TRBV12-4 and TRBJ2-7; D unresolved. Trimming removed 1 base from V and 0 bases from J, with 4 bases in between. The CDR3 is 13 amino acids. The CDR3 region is CASSLGSSYEQYF. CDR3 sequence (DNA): TGTGCCAGCAGTTTAGGCAGCTCCTACGAGCAGTACTTC.

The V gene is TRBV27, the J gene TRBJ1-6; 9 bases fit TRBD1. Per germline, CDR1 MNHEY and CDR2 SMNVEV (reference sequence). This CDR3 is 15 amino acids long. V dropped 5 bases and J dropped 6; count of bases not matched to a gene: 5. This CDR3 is CASSLQGAGNSPLHF. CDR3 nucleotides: TGTGCCAGCAGTCTACAGGGGGCCGGTAATTCACCCCTCCACTTT.

This CDR3 reads CASSLWTSGGYTDTQYF. CDR3 DNA sequence: TGTGCCAGCAGCTTATGGACTAGCGGGGGATACACAGATACGCAGTATTTT. The V and J genes are TRBV7-8 and TRBJ2-3; 13 nucleotides agree with TRBD2. CDR3 length: 17 amino acids. Losses at the gene ends were 2 bases for V and 2 bases for J; bases not matched to a gene: 4. CDR1 SGHVS and CDR2 FQNEAQ come from the germline V gene.

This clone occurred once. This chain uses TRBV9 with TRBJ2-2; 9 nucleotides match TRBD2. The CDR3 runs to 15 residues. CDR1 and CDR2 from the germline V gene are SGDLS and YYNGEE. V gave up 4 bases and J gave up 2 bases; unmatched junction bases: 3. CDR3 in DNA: TGTGCCAGCAGCTTGGGACTAGCAAACACCGGGGAGCTGTTTTTT. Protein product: CASSLGLANTGELFF.

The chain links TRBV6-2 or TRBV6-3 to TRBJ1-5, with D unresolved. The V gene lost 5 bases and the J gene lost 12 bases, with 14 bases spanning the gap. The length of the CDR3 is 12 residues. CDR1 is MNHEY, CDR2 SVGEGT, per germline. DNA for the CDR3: TGTGCCAGCAGTGGGATAGGCGGGCTCCAGCATTTT. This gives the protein CASSGIGGLQHF.

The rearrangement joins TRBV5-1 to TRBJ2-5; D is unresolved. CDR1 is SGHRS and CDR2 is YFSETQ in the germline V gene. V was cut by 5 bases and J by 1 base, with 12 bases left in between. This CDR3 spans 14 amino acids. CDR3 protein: CASREIGLQETQYF. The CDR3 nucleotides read TGCGCCAGCAGGGAGATAGGCCTCCAAGAGACCCAGTACTTC.

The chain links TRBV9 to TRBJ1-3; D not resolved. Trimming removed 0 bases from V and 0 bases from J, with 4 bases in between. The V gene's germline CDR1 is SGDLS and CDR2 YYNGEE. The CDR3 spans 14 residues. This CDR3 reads CASSVVSSGNTIYF. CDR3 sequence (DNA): TGTGCCAGCAGCGTAGTGAGCTCTGGAAACACCATATATTTT.

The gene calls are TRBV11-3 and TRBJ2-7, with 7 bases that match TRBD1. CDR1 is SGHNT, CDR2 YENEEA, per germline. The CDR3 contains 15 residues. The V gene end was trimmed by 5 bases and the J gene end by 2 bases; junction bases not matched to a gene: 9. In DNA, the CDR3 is TGTGCCAGCAGCCCCCGGACAGGAGGCCCCTACGAGCAGTACTTC. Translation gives CASSPRTGGPYEQYF.

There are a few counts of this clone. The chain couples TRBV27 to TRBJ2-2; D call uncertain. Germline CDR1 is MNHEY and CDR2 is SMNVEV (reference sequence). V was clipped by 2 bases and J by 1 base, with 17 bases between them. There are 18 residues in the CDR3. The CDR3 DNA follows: TGTGCCAGCAGTTTAACACAAGACCACCCAGGGAACACCGGGGAGCTGTTTTTT. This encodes CASSLTQDHPGNTGELFF.

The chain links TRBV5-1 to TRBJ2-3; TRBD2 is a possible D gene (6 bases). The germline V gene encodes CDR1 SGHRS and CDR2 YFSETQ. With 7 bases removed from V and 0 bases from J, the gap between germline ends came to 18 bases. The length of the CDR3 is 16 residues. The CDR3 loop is CASSRGGRTSTDTQYF. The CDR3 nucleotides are TGCGCCAGCTCTAGGGGAGGAAGAACTAGCACAGATACGCAGTATTTT.

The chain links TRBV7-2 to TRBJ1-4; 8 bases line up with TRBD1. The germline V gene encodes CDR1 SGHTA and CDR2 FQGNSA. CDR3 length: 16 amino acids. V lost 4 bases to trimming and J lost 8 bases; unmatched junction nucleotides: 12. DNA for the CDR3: TGTGCCAGCAGCTCAAGCCCAGGGGGCTCTGAAGAAAAACTGTTTTTT. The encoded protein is CASSSSPGGSEEKLFF.

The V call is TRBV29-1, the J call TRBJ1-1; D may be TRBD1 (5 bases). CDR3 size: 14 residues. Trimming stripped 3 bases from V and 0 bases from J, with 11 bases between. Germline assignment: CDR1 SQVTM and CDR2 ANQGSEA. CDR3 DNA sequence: TGCAGCGTTGAGGGGGGTAACGTGAACACTGAAGCTTTCTTT. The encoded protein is CSVEGGNVNTEAFF.

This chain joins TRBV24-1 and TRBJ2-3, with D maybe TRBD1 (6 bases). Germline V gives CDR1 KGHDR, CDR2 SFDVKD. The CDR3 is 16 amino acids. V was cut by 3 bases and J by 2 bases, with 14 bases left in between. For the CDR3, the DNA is TGTGCCACCAGTGATAGTACAGGGACCTTCACAGATACGCAGTATTTT. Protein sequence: CATSDSTGTFTDTQYF.

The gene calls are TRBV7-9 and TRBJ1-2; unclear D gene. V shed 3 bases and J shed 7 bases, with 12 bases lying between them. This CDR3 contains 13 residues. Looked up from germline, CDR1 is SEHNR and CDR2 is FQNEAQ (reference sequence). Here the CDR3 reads CASSLTTAGGYTF. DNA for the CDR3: TGTGCCAGCAGCTTGACCACCGCGGGTGGCTACACCTTC.

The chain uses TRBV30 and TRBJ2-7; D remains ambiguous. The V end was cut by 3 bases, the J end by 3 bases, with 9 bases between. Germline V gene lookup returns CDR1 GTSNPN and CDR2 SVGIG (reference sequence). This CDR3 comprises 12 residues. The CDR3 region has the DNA TGTGCCTGGAGGGTTGTCTACTACGAGCAGTACTTC. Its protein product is CAWRVVYYEQYF.

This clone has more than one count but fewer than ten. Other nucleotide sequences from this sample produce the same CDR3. This CDR3 reads CASSYRTEAFF. The CDR3 DNA is TGTGCCAGCAGTTATCGGACTGAAGCTTTCTTT. The chain recombines TRBV6-2 or TRBV6-3 with TRBJ1-1; D gene ambiguous. Germline CDR1 is MNHEY and CDR2 is SVGEGT. The CDR3 has 11 residues. The V gene lost 3 bases and the J gene lost 5 bases, with 4 bases spanning the gap.

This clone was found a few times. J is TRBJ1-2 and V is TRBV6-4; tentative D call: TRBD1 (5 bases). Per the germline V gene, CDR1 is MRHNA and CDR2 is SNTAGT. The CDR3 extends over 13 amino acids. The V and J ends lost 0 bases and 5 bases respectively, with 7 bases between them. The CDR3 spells CASSDSTDYGYTF. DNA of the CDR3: TGTGCCAGCAGTGACTCGACAGATTATGGCTACACCTTC.

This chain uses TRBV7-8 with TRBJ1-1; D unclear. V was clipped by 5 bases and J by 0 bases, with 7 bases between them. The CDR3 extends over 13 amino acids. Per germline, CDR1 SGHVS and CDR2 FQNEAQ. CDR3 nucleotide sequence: TGTGCCAGCAGCCGGCGAGTGAACACTGAAGCTTTCTTT. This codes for CASSRRVNTEAFF.

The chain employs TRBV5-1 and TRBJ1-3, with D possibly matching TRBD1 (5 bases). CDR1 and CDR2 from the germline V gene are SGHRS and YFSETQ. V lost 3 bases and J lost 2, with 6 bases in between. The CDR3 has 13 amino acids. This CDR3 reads CASSSGPGNTIYF. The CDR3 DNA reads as TGCGCCAGCAGCTCAGGGCCTGGAAACACCATATATTTT.